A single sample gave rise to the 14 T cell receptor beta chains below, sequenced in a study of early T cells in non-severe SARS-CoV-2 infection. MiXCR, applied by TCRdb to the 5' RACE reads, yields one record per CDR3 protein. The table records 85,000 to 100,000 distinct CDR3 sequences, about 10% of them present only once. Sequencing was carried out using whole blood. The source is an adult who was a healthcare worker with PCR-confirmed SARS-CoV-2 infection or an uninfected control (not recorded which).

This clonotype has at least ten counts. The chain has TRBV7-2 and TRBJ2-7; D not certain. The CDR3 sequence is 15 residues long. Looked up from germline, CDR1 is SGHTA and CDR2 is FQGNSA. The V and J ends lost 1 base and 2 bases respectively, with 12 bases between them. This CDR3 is CASSLEKDRAYEQYF. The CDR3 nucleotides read TGTGCCAGCAGCTTAGAGAAGGACCGTGCCTACGAGCAGTACTTC.

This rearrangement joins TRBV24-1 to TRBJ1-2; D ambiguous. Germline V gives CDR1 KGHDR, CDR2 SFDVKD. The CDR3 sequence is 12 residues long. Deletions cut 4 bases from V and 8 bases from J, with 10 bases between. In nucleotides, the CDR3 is TGTGCCACCAGTGAAGAGGGTTACGGCTACACCTTC. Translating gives CATSEEGYGYTF.

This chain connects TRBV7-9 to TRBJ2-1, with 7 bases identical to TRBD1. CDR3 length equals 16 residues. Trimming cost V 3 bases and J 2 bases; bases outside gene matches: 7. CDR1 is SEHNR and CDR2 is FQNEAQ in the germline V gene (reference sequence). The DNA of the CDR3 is TGTGCCAGCAGCTTTAGGACAGGAGCCCCCTACAATGAGCAGTTCTTC. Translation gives CASSFRTGAPYNEQFF. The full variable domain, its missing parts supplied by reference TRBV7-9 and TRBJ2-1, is DTGVSQNPRHKITKRGQNVTFRCDPISEHNRLYWYRQTLGQGPEFLTYFQNEAQLEKSRLLSDRFSAERPKGSFSTLEIQRTEQGDSAMYLCASSFRTGAPYNEQFFGPGTRLTVL.

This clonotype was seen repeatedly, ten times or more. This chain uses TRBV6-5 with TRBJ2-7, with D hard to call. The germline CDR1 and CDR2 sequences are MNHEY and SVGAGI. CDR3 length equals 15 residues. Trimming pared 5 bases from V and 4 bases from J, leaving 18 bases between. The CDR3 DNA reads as TGTGCCAGCAGTGTTAGTACCCTCATATCTTACGAGCAGTACTTC. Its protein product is CASSVSTLISYEQYF.

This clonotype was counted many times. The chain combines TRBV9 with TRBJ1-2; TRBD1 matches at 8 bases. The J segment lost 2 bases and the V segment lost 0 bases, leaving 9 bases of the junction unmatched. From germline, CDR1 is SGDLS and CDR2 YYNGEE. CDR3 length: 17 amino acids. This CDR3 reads CASSVGSTGVPNYGYTF. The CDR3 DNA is TGTGCCAGCAGCGTAGGGTCGACAGGGGTCCCAAACTATGGCTACACCTTC.

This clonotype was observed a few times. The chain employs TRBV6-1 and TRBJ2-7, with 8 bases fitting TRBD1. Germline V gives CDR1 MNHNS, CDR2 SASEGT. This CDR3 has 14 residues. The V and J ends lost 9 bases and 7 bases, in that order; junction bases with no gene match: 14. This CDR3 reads CASERTGSSREQYF. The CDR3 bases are TGTGCCAGTGAACGGACAGGGTCTTCGAGGGAGCAGTACTTC.

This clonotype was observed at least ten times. The CDR3, as DNA: TGTGCCATCAGCCGGGATCGGGCGAGCAATCAGCCCCAGCATTTT. Translated, it gives CAISRDRASNQPQHF. This chain joins TRBV10-3 and TRBJ1-5; the D is unclear. Per the germline V gene, CDR1 is ENHRY and CDR2 is SYGVKD. V was trimmed by 6 bases and J by 1 base, leaving 13 bases between them. The CDR3 spans 15 residues.

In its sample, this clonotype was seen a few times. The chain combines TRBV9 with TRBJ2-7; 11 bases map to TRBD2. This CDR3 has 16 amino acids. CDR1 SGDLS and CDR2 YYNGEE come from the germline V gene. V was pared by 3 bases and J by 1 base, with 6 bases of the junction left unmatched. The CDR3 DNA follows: TGTGCCAGCAGCGAAGACCTAGCGGGGGGATCCTACGAGCAGTACTTC. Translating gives CASSEDLAGGSYEQYF.

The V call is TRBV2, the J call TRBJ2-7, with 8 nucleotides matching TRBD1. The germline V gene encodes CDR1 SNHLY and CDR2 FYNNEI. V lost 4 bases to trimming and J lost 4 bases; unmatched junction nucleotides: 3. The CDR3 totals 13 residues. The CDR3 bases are TGTGCCAGCAGTGCAGGGGGCGGATACGAGCAGTACTTC. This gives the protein CASSAGGGYEQYF.

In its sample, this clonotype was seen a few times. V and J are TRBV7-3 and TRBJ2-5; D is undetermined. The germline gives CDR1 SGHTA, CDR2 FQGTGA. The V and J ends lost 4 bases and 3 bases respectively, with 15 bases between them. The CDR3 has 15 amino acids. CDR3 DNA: TGTGCCAGCAGCTCCGACGGACCCCCTGAAGAGACCCAGTACTTC. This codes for CASSSDGPPEETQYF.

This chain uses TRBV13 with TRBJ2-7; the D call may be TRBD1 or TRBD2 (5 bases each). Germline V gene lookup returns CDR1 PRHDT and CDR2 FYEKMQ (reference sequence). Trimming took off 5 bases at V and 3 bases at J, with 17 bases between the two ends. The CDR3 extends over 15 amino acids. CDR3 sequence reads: CASSEGTVVRYEQYF. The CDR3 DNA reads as TGTGCCAGCAGCGAAGGGACCGTTGTTCGCTACGAGCAGTACTTC.

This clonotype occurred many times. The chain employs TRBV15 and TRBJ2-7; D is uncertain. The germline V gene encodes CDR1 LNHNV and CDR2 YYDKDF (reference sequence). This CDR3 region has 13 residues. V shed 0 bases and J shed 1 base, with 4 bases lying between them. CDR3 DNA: TGTGCCACCAGCAGAGAACTATCCTACGAGCAGTACTTC. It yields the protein CATSRELSYEQYF.

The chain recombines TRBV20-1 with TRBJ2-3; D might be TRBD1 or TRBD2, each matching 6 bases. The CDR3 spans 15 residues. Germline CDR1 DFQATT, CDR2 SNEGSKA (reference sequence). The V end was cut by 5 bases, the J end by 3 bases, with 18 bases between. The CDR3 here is CSAPRGGVGTDTQYF. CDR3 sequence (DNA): TGCAGTGCTCCCAGGGGCGGGGTCGGGACAGATACGCAGTATTTT.

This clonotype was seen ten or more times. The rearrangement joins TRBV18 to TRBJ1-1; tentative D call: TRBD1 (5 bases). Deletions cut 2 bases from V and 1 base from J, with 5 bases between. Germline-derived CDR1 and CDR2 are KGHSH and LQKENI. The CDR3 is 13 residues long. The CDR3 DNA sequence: TGTGCCAGCTCACCAGGGGGGAACACTGAAGCTTTCTTT. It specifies CASSPGGNTEAFF.